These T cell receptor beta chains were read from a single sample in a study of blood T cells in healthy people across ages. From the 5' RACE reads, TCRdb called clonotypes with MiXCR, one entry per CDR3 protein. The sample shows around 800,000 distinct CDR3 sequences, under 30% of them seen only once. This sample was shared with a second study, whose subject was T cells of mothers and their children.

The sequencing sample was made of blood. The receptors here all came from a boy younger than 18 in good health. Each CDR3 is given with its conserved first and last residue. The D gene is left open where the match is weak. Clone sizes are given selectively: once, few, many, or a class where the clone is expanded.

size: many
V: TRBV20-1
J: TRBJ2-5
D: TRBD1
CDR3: CSARDQKGQGETQYF
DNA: TGCAGTGCTAGAGATCAGAAGGGACAGGGAGAGACCCAGTACTTC

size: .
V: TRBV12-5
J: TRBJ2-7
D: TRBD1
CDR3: CASGLVVANRDRGFHEQYF
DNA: TGTGCTAGTGGTTTGGTGGTGGCCAACCGGGACAGGGGTTTCCACGAGCAGTACTTC

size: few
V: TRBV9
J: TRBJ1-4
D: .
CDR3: CASSTRPSTNEKLFF
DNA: TGTGCCAGCAGCACCCGACCCTCAACTAATGAAAAACTGTTTTTT

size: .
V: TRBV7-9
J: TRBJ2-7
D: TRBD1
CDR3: CASSLEALGTGGEQYF
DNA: TGTGCCAGCAGCTTAGAGGCCCTCGGGACAGGGGGCGAGCAGTACTTC

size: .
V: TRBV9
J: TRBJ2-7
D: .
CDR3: CASSVGGAPYEQYF
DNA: TGTGCCAGCAGCGTAGGTGGGGCCCCCTACGAGCAGTACTTC

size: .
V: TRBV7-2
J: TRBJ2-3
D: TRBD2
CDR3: CASSSRRGALPDTQYF
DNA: TGTGCCAGCAGCTCCCGGCGGGGGGCGCTACCAGATACGCAGTATTTT

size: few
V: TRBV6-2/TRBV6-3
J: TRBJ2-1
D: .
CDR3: CASKRTVVEDEQFF
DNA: TGTGCCAGCAAACGGACAGTGGTGGAAGATGAGCAGTTCTTC

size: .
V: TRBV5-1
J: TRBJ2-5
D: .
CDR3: CASQLSETQYF
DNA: TGCGCCAGCCAGCTGTCAGAGACCCAGTACTTC

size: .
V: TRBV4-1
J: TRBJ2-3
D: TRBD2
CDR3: CASSQARGGLGDTQYF
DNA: TGCGCCAGCAGCCAAGCTCGGGGGGGCCTTGGAGATACGCAGTATTTT

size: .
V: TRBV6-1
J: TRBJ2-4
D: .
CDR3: CASSGLSTLAKNIQYF
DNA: TGTGCCAGCAGTGGGCTGTCAACTTTAGCCAAAAACATTCAGTACTTC

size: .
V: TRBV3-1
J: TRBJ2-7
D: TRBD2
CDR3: CARYSSGPAYEQYF
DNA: TGTGCCAGGTATTCTAGCGGCCCTGCCTACGAGCAGTACTTC

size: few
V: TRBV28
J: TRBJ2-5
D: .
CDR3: CASRPPGQARWQTQYF
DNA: TGTGCCAGCAGACCCCCAGGTCAGGCACGATGGCAGACCCAGTACTTC

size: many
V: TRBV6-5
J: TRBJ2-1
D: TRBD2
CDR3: CASSIAGSSYNEQFF
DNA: TGTGCCAGCAGCATAGCGGGGAGCTCCTACAATGAGCAGTTCTTC

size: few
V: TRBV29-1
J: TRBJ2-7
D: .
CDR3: CSVHSGAYEQYF
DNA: TGCAGCGTTCACAGTGGGGCCTACGAGCAGTACTTC

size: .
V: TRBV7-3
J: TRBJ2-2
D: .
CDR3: CASRTENTGELFF
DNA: TGTGCCAGCAGGACTGAGAACACCGGGGAGCTGTTTTTT

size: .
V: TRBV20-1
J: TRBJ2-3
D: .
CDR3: CSARKAGATDTQYF
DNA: TGCAGTGCTAGGAAGGCTGGAGCCACAGATACGCAGTATTTT

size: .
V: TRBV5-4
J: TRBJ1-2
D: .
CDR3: CASSLRLVYGYTF
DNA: TGTGCCAGCAGCCTAAGACTCGTCTATGGCTACACCTTC

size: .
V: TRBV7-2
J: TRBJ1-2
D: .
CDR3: CASSLNRVTGYTF
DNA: TGTGCCAGCAGCTTAAACAGGGTTACAGGCTACACCTTC

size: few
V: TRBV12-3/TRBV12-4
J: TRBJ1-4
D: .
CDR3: CASSRRALNEKLFF
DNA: TGTGCCAGCAGTCGCAGGGCCTTAAATGAAAAACTGTTTTTT

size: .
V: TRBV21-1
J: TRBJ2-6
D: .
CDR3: CASSARQGGSSGANVLTF
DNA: TGTGCCAGCAGCGCACGACAGGGAGGGAGCTCTGGGGCCAACGTCCTGACTTTC

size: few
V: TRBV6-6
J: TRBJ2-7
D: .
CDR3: CATGAPEGYEQYF
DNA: TGTGCCACTGGGGCCCCAGAGGGCTACGAGCAGTACTTC

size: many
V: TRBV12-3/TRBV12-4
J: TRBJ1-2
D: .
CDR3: CASSFGQSYGYTF
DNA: TGTGCCAGCAGTTTCGGACAGTCCTATGGCTACACCTTC

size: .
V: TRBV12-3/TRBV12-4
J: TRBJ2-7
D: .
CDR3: CASSLEGVGVSSYEQYF
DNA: TGTGCCAGCAGTTTAGAAGGTGTGGGGGTGAGCTCCTACGAGCAGTACTTC

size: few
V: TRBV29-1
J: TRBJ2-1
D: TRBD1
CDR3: CSVQGDSYNEQFF
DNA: TGCAGCGTACAGGGGGACTCCTACAATGAGCAGTTCTTC

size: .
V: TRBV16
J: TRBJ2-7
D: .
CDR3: CASSQYGGEQYF
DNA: TGTGCCAGCAGCCAATATGGTGGGGAGCAGTACTTC

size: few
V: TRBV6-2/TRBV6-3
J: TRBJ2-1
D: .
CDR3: CASREGFKSFSEQFF
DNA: TGTGCCAGCAGGGAGGGATTCAAATCATTCAGCGAGCAGTTCTTC

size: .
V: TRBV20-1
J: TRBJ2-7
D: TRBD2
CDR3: CSAASSGSAYEQYF
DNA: TGCAGTGCGGCCTCTAGCGGGAGTGCGTACGAGCAGTACTTC

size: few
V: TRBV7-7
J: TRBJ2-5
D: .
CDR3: CASSDRQTEETQYF
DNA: TGTGCCAGCAGCGACCGACAGACGGAAGAGACCCAGTACTTC

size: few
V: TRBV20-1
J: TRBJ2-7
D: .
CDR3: CSVEWGLNEQYF
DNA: TGCAGTGTCGAGTGGGGACTGAACGAGCAGTACTTC

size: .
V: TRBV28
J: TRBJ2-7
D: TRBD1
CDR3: CASRNGQGKREQYF
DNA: TGTGCCAGCAGGAACGGACAGGGGAAAAGGGAGCAGTACTTC

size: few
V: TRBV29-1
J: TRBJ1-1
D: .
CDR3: CSVEDRTAKLNTEAFF
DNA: TGCAGCGTTGAAGATCGGACAGCTAAACTCAACACTGAAGCTTTCTTT

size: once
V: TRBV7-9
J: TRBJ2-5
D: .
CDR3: CASSTGTRRETQYF
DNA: TGTGCCAGCAGCACCGGGACTCGCAGAGAGACCCAGTACTTC

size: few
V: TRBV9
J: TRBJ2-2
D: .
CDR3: CASSVGSSVAGELFF
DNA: TGTGCCAGCAGCGTGGGGAGTAGCGTCGCCGGGGAGCTGTTTTTT

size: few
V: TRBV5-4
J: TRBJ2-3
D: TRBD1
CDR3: CASSHGQGVADTQYF
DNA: TGTGCCAGCAGTCACGGACAGGGAGTAGCAGATACGCAGTATTTT

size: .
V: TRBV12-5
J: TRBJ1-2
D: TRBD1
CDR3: CASGSSGGQVSYGYTF
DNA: TGTGCTAGTGGCTCCTCCGGGGGACAGGTCTCCTATGGCTACACCTTC

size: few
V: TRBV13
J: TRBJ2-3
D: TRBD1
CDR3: CASSYGTGPIGDTQYF
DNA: TGTGCCAGCAGCTACGGGACAGGGCCGATTGGGGATACGCAGTATTTT

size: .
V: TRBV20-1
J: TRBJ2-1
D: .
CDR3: CSARNYNEQFF
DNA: TGCAGTGCTAGAAACTACAATGAGCAGTTCTTC

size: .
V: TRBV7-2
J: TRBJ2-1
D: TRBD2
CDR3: CASSFRRTSNEQFF
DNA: TGTGCCAGCAGCTTCCGGCGGACTAGCAATGAGCAGTTCTTC